This record covers a single T cell receptor (beta chain). Per the germline V gene, CDR1 is LNHDA and CDR2 is SQIVND (reference sequence). CDR3 size: 16 residues. V shed 3 bases and J 3 bases; nucleotides not matched to a gene: 9. As originally analysed: Nucleated cell counts were estimated from reference gene primer amplification. Assay: immunoSEQ multiplex PCR; the TCRdb copy retains only in-frame clones and omits some. V and J calls and clone size follow that table, whereas D and trimming were derived from the DNA. The profile covers roughly 380,000 clones, with about 88% appearing a single time and about 0.94% taken by the ten largest. Allocation to cohorts depended on clinical history reported by the participants. This entry comes from a study of blood T cell repertoires in COVID-19.

This sequence originates from a woman aged 25 to 39 who had been exposed to COVID-19. The V and J genes are TRBV19 and TRBJ2-5; 8 nucleotides agree with TRBD2. Sequencing was carried out using PBMCs or T cells enriched from blood (not recorded which). CDR3: CASSIGLARSEETQYF. CDR3 DNA: TGTGCCAGTAGTATTGGACTAGCTCGAAGCGAAGAGACCCAGTACTTC.